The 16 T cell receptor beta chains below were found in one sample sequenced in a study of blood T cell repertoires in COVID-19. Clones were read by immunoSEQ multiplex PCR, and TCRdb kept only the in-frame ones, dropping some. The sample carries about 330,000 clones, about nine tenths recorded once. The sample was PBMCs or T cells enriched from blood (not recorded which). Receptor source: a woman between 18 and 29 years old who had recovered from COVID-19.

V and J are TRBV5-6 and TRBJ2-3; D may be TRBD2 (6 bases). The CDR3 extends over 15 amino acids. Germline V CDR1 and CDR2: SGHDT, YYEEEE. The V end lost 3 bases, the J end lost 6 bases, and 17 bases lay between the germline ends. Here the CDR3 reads CASSSTRTGPDTQYF. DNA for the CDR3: TGTGCCAGCAGCTCGACTAGGACCGGCCCGGATACGCAGTATTTT.

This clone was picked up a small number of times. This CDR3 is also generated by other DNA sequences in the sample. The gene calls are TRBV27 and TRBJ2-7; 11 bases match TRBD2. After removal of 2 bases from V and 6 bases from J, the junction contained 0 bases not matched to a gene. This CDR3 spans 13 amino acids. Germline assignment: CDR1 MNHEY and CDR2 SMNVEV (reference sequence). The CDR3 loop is CASSLGTSGEQYF. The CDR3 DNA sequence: TGTGCCAGCAGTTTAGGGACTAGCGGCGAGCAGTACTTC.

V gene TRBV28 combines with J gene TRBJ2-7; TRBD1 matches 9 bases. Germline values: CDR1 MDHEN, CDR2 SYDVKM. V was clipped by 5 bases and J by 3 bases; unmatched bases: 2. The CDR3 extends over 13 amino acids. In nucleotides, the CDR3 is TGTGCCAGCAGTGCGGGACAGGGCTACGAGCAGTACTTC. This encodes CASSAGQGYEQYF. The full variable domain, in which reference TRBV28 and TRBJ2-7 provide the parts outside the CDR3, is DVKVTQSSRYLVKRTGEKVFLECVQDMDHENMFWYRQDPGLGLRLIYFSYDVKMKEKGDIPEGYSVSREKKERFSLILESASTNQTSMYLCASSAGQGYEQYFGPGTRLTVT.

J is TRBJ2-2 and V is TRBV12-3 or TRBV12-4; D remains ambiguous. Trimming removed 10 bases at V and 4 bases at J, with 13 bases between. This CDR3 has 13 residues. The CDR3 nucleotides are TGTGCCACCAGCCTTATCCGCACCGGGGAGCTGTTTTTT. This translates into CATSLIRTGELFF.

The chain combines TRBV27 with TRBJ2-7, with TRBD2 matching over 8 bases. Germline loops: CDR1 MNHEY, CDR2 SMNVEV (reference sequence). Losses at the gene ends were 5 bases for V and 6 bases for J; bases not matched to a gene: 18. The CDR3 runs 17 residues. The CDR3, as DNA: TGTGCCAGCAGTCCCACGGGCGCGGGGGGTATTCGGTCCGAGCAGTACTTC. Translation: CASSPTGAGGIRSEQYF.

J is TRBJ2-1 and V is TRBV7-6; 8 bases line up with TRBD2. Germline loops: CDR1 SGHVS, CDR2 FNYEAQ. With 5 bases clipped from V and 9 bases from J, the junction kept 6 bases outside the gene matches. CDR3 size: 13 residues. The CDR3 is CASSPGLGIEQFF. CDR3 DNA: TGTGCCAGCAGCCCGGGACTAGGTATTGAGCAGTTCTTC.

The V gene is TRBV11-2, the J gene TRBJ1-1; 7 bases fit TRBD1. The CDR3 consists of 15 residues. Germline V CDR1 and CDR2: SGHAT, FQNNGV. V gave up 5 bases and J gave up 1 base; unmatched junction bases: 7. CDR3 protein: CASSALGQENTEAFF. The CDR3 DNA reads TGTGCCAGCAGCGCCCTAGGACAGGAGAACACTGAAGCTTTCTTT.

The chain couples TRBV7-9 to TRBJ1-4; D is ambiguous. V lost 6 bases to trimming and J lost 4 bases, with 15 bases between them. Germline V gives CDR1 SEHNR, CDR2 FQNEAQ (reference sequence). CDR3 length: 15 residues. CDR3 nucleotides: TGTGCCAGCAGTTACAACGGGTTTAATAATGAAAAACTGTTTTTT. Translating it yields CASSYNGFNNEKLFF.

CDR3 DNA sequence: TGTGCCATCAGTGTATCTAGCGGGAGCAGCTACGAGCAGTACTTC. This sequence encodes CAISVSSGSSYEQYF. The chain employs TRBV10-3 and TRBJ2-7, with 10 bases aligning to TRBD2. Germline trimming cut 4 bases from V and 3 bases from J; bases unmatched to any gene: 6. The germline CDR1 and CDR2 sequences are ENHRY and SYGVKD. The CDR3 consists of 15 residues.

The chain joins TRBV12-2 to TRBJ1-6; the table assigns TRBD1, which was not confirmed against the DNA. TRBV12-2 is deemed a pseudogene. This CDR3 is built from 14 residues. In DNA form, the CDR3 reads TGTGCAGGTCGCGCGGACAGGATTAATTCACCCCTCCACTTT. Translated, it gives CAGRADRINSPLHF.

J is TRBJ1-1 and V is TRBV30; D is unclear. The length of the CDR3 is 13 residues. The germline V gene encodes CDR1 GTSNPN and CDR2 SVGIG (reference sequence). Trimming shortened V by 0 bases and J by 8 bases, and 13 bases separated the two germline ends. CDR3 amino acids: CAWSVLRIGEAFF. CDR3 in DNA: TGTGCCTGGAGTGTACTCAGGATTGGAGAAGCTTTCTTT.

The CDR3 region has the DNA TGTGCCAGCAGCTCGGGGACTAGCGGGGGCACAGATACGCAGTATTTT. It codes for CASSSGTSGGTDTQYF. V and J are TRBV5-4 and TRBJ2-3; the match to TRBD2 covers 13 bases. Germline-derived CDR1 and CDR2 are SGHNT and YYREEE (reference sequence). CDR3 size: 16 residues. V shed 3 bases, J shed 1 base, and the junction held 2 bases outside the gene matches.

The chain's CDR3 is CASSQGVFRTGGVETQYF. For the CDR3, the DNA is TGCGCCAGCAGCCAAGGGGTTTTTAGGACAGGGGGCGTGGAGACCCAGTACTTC. The chain is built from TRBV4-1 and TRBJ2-5; 11 bases agree with TRBD1. Germline loops: CDR1 MGHRA, CDR2 YSYEKL. The CDR3 runs to 18 residues. The trim removed 1 base at V and 5 bases at J, leaving 12 bases unmatched.

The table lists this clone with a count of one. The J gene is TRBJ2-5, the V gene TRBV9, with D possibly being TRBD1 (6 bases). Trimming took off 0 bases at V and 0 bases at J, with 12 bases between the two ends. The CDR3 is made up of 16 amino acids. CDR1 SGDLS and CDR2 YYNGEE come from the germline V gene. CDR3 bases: TGTGCCAGCAGCGTAGCCTCGGACAGCTACCAAGAGACCCAGTACTTC. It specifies CASSVASDSYQETQYF.

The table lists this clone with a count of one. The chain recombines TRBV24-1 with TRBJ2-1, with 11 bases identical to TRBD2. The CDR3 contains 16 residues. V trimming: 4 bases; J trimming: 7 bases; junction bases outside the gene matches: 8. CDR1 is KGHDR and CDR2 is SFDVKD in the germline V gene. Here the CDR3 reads CATSDYNSGGVNEQFF. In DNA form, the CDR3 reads TGTGCCACCAGTGACTACAATAGCGGGGGGGTAAATGAGCAGTTCTTC.

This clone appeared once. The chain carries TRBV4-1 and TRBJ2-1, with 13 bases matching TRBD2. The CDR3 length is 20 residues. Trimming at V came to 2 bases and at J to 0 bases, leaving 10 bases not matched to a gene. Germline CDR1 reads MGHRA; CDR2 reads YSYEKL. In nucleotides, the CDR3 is TGCGCCAGCAGCCAACCGGGACTAGCGGGGTCGGGGAGCTCCTACAATGAGCAGTTCTTC. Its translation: CASSQPGLAGSGSSYNEQFF.